This T cell receptor (beta chain) was identified during a study of blood T cell repertoires in COVID-19. Study details: PBMCs, B-cell-depleted T cells, or T cells provided the cDNA or gDNA that made up the material.

It was during active infection that Seattle patients were enrolled and then longitudinally followed. Germline CDR1 reads SGHTA; CDR2 reads FQGNSA. The CDR3 totals 12 residues. V dropped 1 base and J dropped 9 bases, with 10 bases sitting between them. In the source study's methods: Quantification of nucleated cells was approximated via reference gene primer amplification. Clones were read by immunoSEQ multiplex PCR, and TCRdb kept only the in-frame ones, dropping some. For V, J and clone size, that table is used; D and trimming come from the DNA. The sample contains 230,000 or so clones, 80% to 90% of which appear only once.

This TCR came from a woman aged 80 or over with COVID-19, enrolled during active disease. The rearrangement uses TRBV7-2 and TRBJ2-7; D gene ambiguous. The sequencing sample was made of peripheral blood. CDR3 amino acids: CASSLDGMRQYF. The CDR3 DNA follows: TGTGCCAGCAGCTTAGACGGTATGCGGCAGTACTTC.